This TCR beta chain derives from a study of OX40 agonist ivuxolimab in advanced cancers. The data were produced by immunoSEQ multiplex PCR, yet TCRdb's version contains in-frame clones alone and is incomplete. This sample has 15,000 to 20,000 clones, with over 90% found just once. The sequence was obtained from an adult with an advanced solid tumor such as melanoma, head and neck, liver or kidney cancer. The material sequenced was CD4+ or CD8+ T cells sorted from blood, taken in a trial of the OX40 agonist ivuxolimab.

The CDR3 sequence is CASSLGGGTEAFF. The CDR3, as DNA: TGTGCCAGCAGCTTAGGGGGTGGGACTGAAGCTTTCTTT. The V gene is TRBV7-2, the J gene TRBJ1-1, with unresolved D. Germline CDR1 is SGHTA and CDR2 is FQGNSA. V was trimmed by 1 base and J by 5 bases, leaving 8 bases between them. The CDR3 length is 13 residues.